The 23 T cell receptor beta chains presented below share a single source sample, sequenced in a study of blood T cells in healthy people across ages. Together with a sample-barcoded 5' primer, a J-beta primer mix was included in a second PCR lasting about 7 to 11 cycles. One entry per CDR3 protein results from TCRdb running MiXCR on the 5' RACE reads. This table holds approximately 810,000 distinct CDR3 sequences, 25% to 30% found once. The material sequenced was blood. These receptors were obtained from a woman of 80 years or more in good health.

The rearrangement joins TRBV20-1 to TRBJ1-2; tentatively, D is TRBD1 (6 bases). Germline V gene lookup returns CDR1 DFQATT and CDR2 SNEGSKA (reference sequence). Trimming cost V 4 bases and J 4 bases, with 10 bases left between them. The CDR3 loop spans 12 amino acids. The CDR3 region has the DNA TGCAGTGCTAACGGACAGAGCTATGGCTACACCTTC. It translates to CSANGQSYGYTF.

The chain is built from TRBV2 and TRBJ1-5; a weak D match, TRBD1 (5 bases). The germline CDR1 and CDR2 sequences are SNHLY and FYNNEI. V gave up 8 bases and J gave up 12 bases, with 20 bases separating them. This CDR3 comprises 13 residues. CDR3 sequence (DNA): TGTGCCAGCCTCCCCAGGGCCGGGCGTCTCCAGCATTTT. Its translation is CASLPRAGRLQHF.

Turning to this clonotype: This sequence may be a read error, since a much larger clone differs from it by one base. The rearrangement joins TRBV6-2 or TRBV6-3 to TRBJ2-1; the D gene is possibly TRBD2 (7 bases). The CDR3 extends over 14 amino acids. Germline values: CDR1 MNHEY, CDR2 SVGEGT. The V end was cut by 7 bases, the J end by 6 bases, with 16 bases between. CDR3 region: CASKGGSRCNEQFF. The DNA of the CDR3 is TGTGCCAGCAAGGGGGGGTCCAGGTGCAATGAGCAGTTCTTC.

This clonotype has ten or more counts. The rearrangement uses TRBV5-1 and TRBJ2-7, with D uncertain. V was shortened by 2 bases and J by 6 bases, with 9 bases between the two germline ends. The CDR3 extends over 12 amino acids. Germline CDR1 SGHRS, CDR2 YFSETQ. CDR3 coding DNA: TGCGCCAGCAGCTTCGCCGGGCTCGAGCAGTACTTC. It codes for CASSFAGLEQYF.

This clonotype was seen ten or more times. V usage is TRBV3-1 and J usage is TRBJ2-5, with TRBD1 identical over 8 bases. V shed 3 bases and J 0 bases; nucleotides not matched to a gene: 6. The CDR3 spans 16 residues. From germline, CDR1 is LGHDT and CDR2 YNNKEL (reference sequence). The CDR3 region has the DNA TGTGCCAGCAGCCAGGGGACAGGCTCGTACCAAGAGACCCAGTACTTC. Translating it yields CASSQGTGSYQETQYF.

The chain couples TRBV12-3 or TRBV12-4 to TRBJ2-3; D uncertain. V was shortened by 6 bases and J by 11 bases, with 21 bases between the two germline ends. This CDR3 contains 14 residues. DNA for the CDR3: TGTGCCAGCAGAAGAAAGGTTAGCACAGATGTGCAGTATTTT. Its translation is CASRRKVSTDVQYF.

This clonotype was counted between two and nine times. The chain recombines TRBV29-1 with TRBJ2-1; 9 bases line up with TRBD1. The CDR3 sequence is 14 residues long. Germline values: CDR1 SQVTM, CDR2 ANQGSEA. Trimming removed 3 bases from V and 10 bases from J; junction bases left unmatched: 10. CDR3 DNA: TGCAGCGTTGATAGGTGGGGACAGGGTCGCGAGCAGTTCTTC. Translation gives CSVDRWGQGREQFF.

The genes are TRBV10-1 and TRBJ1-1; TRBD1 is a possible D gene (5 bases). V was cut by 2 bases and J by 1 base, with 8 bases left in between. The CDR3 sequence is 14 residues long. Germline loops: CDR1 WNHNN, CDR2 SYGVQD (reference sequence). The CDR3 reads CASSESGTNTEAFF. Here the CDR3 DNA reads TGCGCCAGCAGTGAGAGTGGGACGAACACTGAAGCTTTCTTT.

This clonotype was detected many times. The chain uses TRBV21-1 and TRBJ2-5; TRBD1, as called in the table, went unchecked against the DNA. TRBV21-1 is marked as a pseudogene. This CDR3 has 15 amino acids. CDR3 protein: CALQDRDRRGETQYF. As DNA, the CDR3 is TGTGCCCTACAGGATCGGGACAGGCGAGGGGAGACCCAGTACTTC.

This clonotype was observed a few times. The chain uses TRBV7-9 and TRBJ2-2; D unclear. The CDR3 is 19 amino acids. V was cut by 1 base and J by 0 bases, with 18 bases left in between. Germline V gene sequence: CDR1 SEHNR, CDR2 FQNEAQ (reference sequence). The CDR3 loop reads CASSLGVGRSSPNTGELFF. CDR3 coding DNA: TGTGCCAGCAGCTTAGGGGTTGGACGTTCTTCTCCGAACACCGGGGAGCTGTTTTTT. The whole variable domain, filled in from reference TRBV7-9 and TRBJ2-2, reads DTGVSQNPRHKITKRGQNVTFRCDPISEHNRLYWYRQTLGQGPEFLTYFQNEAQLEKSRLLSDRFSAERPKGSFSTLEIQRTEQGDSAMYLCASSLGVGRSSPNTGELFFGEGSRLTVL.

This clonotype was counted ten times or more. The V call is TRBV9, the J call TRBJ1-6; D is ambiguous. Per germline, CDR1 SGDLS and CDR2 YYNGEE. The CDR3 contains 16 residues. V dropped 1 base and J dropped 9 bases, with 17 bases sitting between them. CDR3 in DNA: TGTGCCAGCAGCGTATCCGACTTGGCCCTGGCTTCACCCCTCCACTTT. Translating gives CASSVSDLALASPLHF.

CDR3 sequence: CASSERGLAERRETQYF. DNA for the CDR3: TGTGCCAGCAGTGAACGCGGTCTAGCGGAGAGGAGGGAGACCCAGTACTTC. The rearrangement joins TRBV2 to TRBJ2-5; TRBD2 agrees at 7 bases. The CDR3 runs 17 residues. Germline trimming cut 2 bases from V and 5 bases from J; bases unmatched to any gene: 14. The germline V gene has CDR1 SNHLY and CDR2 FYNNEI. The whole variable domain, filled in from reference TRBV2 and TRBJ2-5, reads EPEVTQTPSHQVTQMGQEVILRCVPISNHLYFYWYRQILGQKVEFLVSFYNNEISEKSEIFDDQFSVERPDGSNFTLKIRSTKLEDSAMYFCASSERGLAERRETQYFGPGTRLLVL.

This clonotype was counted many times. V and J are TRBV4-1 and TRBJ2-1; perhaps TRBD2 as D (6 bases). Germline V gives CDR1 MGHRA, CDR2 YSYEKL. The CDR3 extends over 16 amino acids. Trimming left V 0 bases short and J 0 bases short, with 9 bases between. In nucleotides, the CDR3 is TGCGCCAGCAGCCAAGACGCGGGGACCTCCTACAATGAGCAGTTCTTC. Amino acid sequence: CASSQDAGTSYNEQFF.

V gene TRBV7-2 combines with J gene TRBJ2-7, with 7 bases that match TRBD1. Germline loops: CDR1 SGHTA, CDR2 FQGNSA. There are 14 residues in the CDR3. Trimming removed 5 bases from V and 3 bases from J; junction bases left unmatched: 7. The CDR3 loop reads CASSNSQGYYEQYF. The CDR3 DNA follows: TGTGCCAGCAGCAACTCACAGGGGTACTACGAGCAGTACTTC.

This clonotype was recorded a few times. This may be a read error: a much more frequent sequence differs by one nucleotide. The chain links TRBV7-9 to TRBJ2-5; TRBD1 matches at 8 bases. This CDR3 has 14 residues. Germline-derived CDR1 and CDR2 are SEHNR and FQNEAQ (reference sequence). With V trimmed by 3 bases and J by 3 bases, 3 bases remained unmatched. CDR3 region: CASSFGQGEETQYF. The CDR3, as DNA: TGTGCCAGCAGCTTCGGACAGGGAGAAGAGACCCAGTACTTC.

In its sample, this clonotype was seen many times. This chain links TRBV15 with TRBJ2-5; D ambiguous. From germline, CDR1 is LNHNV and CDR2 YYDKDF (reference sequence). This CDR3 is built from 13 residues. The V gene lost 5 bases and the J gene lost 5 bases, with 12 bases spanning the gap. This chain's CDR3 is CATSATRSETQYF. The CDR3 DNA follows: TGTGCCACCAGCGCGACCAGGTCGGAGACCCAGTACTTC.

This chain connects TRBV20-1 to TRBJ2-1, with 7 bases matching TRBD2. The CDR3 has 14 amino acids. Germline CDR1 DFQATT, CDR2 SNEGSKA (reference sequence). The trim removed 3 bases at V and 6 bases at J, leaving 8 bases unmatched. CDR3 DNA: TGCAGTGCTAGTCGGGGGGTCGTCTCCAATGAGCAGTTCTTC. Protein: CSASRGVVSNEQFF.

This clonotype was detected a few times. A much bigger clone sits one base away, suggesting this may be a read error. The chain uses TRBV4-2 and TRBJ2-5, with D possibly TRBD1 on 6 matching bases. The CDR3 is 16 residues long. Germline V gene sequence: CDR1 LGHNA, CDR2 YNFKEQ. The CDR3 loop is CASSQDWQGRRETRYF. The CDR3 bases are TGTGCCAGCAGCCAAGATTGGCAGGGGAGACGAGAGACCCGGTACTTC.

This clonotype was seen more than once but under ten times. J is TRBJ2-1 and V is TRBV7-2; 8 nucleotides align to TRBD1. The V gene end was trimmed by 3 bases and the J gene end by 8 bases; junction bases not matched to a gene: 6. CDR3 length: 14 residues. Germline assignment: CDR1 SGHTA and CDR2 FQGNSA. For the CDR3, the DNA is TGTGCCAGCAGCTTCCAGGGGGCGCGATATGAGCAGTTCTTC. The encoded protein is CASSFQGARYEQFF. Combining the CDR3 with reference TRBV7-2 and TRBJ2-1 gives the whole variable domain GAGVSQSPSNKVTEKGKDVELRCDPISGHTALYWYRQSLGQGLEFLIYFQGNSAPDKSGLPSDRFSAERTGGSVSTLTIQRTQQEDSAVYLCASSFQGARYEQFFGPGTRLTVL.

This clonotype was detected many times. The chain employs TRBV7-2 and TRBJ1-4; tentatively, D is TRBD1 (6 bases). V gave up 8 bases and J gave up 3 bases, with 10 bases separating them. Per the germline V gene, CDR1 is SGHTA and CDR2 is FQGNSA. There are 13 residues in the CDR3. CDR3 bases: TGTGCCAGCGTTAGGGGGGCTAATGAAAAACTGTTTTTT. Translated, it gives CASVRGANEKLFF. Supplemented by reference TRBV7-2 and TRBJ1-4, the full variable domain reads GAGVSQSPSNKVTEKGKDVELRCDPISGHTALYWYRQSLGQGLEFLIYFQGNSAPDKSGLPSDRFSAERTGGSVSTLTIQRTQQEDSAVYLCASVRGANEKLFFGSGTQLSVL.

In this sample, this clonotype turned up many times. J is TRBJ2-5 and V is TRBV5-1; D unresolved. The germline CDR1 and CDR2 sequences are SGHRS and YFSETQ. The CDR3 totals 14 residues. With 4 bases removed from V and 3 bases from J, the gap between germline ends came to 13 bases. The CDR3 loop reads CASSRDTNEETQYF. CDR3 bases: TGCGCCAGCAGCCGCGACACGAATGAAGAGACCCAGTACTTC.

The CDR3 region has the DNA TGTGCCAGCAGTTCCTATCCCTCGGGGTATGAGCAGTACTTC. Protein product: CASSSYPSGYEQYF. The V gene is TRBV27, the J gene TRBJ2-5, with a possible D match to TRBD2 (5 bases). CDR3 length: 14 amino acids. CDR1 is MNHEY and CDR2 is SMNVEV in the germline V gene (reference sequence). V shed 4 bases and J shed 11 bases, with 20 bases lying between them.

The table lists this clonotype with many counts. The rearrangement links TRBV4-2 to TRBJ2-1; maybe TRBD2 (6 bases). Germline V gene data show CDR1 as LGHNA and CDR2 as YNFKEQ. Trimming pared 1 base from V and 0 bases from J, leaving 10 bases between. This CDR3 region has 16 residues. Here the CDR3 reads CASSQGLGPSYNEQFF. In nucleotides, the CDR3 is TGTGCCAGCAGCCAAGGACTAGGCCCCTCCTACAATGAGCAGTTCTTC.